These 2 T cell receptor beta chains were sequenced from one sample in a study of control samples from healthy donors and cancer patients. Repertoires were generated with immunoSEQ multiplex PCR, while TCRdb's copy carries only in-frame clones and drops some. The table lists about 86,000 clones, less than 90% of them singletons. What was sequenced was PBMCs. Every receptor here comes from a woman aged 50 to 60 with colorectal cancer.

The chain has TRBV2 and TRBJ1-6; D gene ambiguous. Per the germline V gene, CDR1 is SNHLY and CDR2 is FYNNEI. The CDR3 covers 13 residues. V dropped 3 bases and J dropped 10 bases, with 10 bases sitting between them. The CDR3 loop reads CASSDGPRSPLHF. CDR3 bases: TGTGCCAGCAGTGACGGTCCGAGGTCACCCCTCCACTTT.

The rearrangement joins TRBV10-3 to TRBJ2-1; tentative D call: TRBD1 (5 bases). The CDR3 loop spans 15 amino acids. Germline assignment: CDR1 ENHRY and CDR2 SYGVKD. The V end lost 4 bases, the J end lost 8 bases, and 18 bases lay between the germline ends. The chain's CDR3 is CAISGGASVFDEQFF. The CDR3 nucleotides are TGTGCCATCAGTGGGGGCGCGTCGGTTTTTGATGAGCAGTTCTTC.